The rows below give T cell receptor beta chains drawn from one sample of a study of T cell responses to AZD1222 COVID-19 vaccine. Sequencing was performed with immunoSEQ multiplex PCR; in TCRdb, only in-frame clones are kept and a portion is missing. The sample holds 100,000 to 120,000 clones, approximately 92% seen once. The input for sequencing was peripheral blood, taken 28 days after the second AZD1222 dose. Receptors were obtained from an adult who received the AZD1222 COVID-19 vaccine. Both conserved end residues are trimmed from each CDR3.

V gene,J gene,CDR3 protein
TRBV7-6,TRBJ2-2,ASSLARGDTGELF
TRBV7-9,TRBJ1-5,ASSLGDSSNQPQH
TRBV5-4,TRBJ1-2,ASSLAGAVAANYGYT
TRBV5-1,TRBJ2-3,ASSLQGEYGTDTQY
TRBV27,TRBJ1-2,ASKSGGGGYT
TRBV12-3/TRBV12-4,TRBJ1-4,ASSFEGSEKLF
TRBV5-1,TRBJ1-6,ASSLGVALKSPLH
TRBV19,TRBJ2-5,ASSPPGTGEETQY
TRBV4-1,TRBJ1-2,ASSLRGDGYT
TRBV5-5,TRBJ1-6,ASSSQTANSPLH
TRBV9,TRBJ1-1,ASSVGTTANTEAF
TRBV5-6,TRBJ1-2,ASSMGVGGGYGYT
TRBV7-2,TRBJ1-4,ASSLADRDDEKLF
TRBV7-2,TRBJ1-1,ASSPGTEAF
TRBV18,TRBJ1-1,ASSPSQGRTEAF
TRBV18,TRBJ1-4,ASSPVSGGSMATNEKLF
TRBV9,TRBJ2-7,ASSPRGPYEQY
TRBV11-2,TRBJ1-2,ASSLVEHGLGYGYT
TRBV5-1,TRBJ2-7,ASSPGTTVYEQY
TRBV18,TRBJ1-5,ASSPRTGYQPQH
TRBV19,TRBJ2-3,ASSIAAGATDTQY
TRBV7-2,TRBJ1-1,ASSLTGRTEAF
TRBV5-1,TRBJ2-3,ASSPPSPYRDTDTQY
TRBV18,TRBJ2-1,ASSRSGTSGGNEQF
TRBV27,TRBJ1-5,ASSLGGGSQPQH
TRBV4-1,TRBJ1-2,ASSQTPGGQLTNYGYT
TRBV7-9,TRBJ2-1,ASSGWTSGGHNEQF
TRBV5-4,TRBJ2-2,ASSGPQGRDGELF
TRBV27,TRBJ2-2,ASSSNMPGELF
TRBV18,TRBJ1-5,ASSPGKDQPQH
TRBV3-1/TRBV3-2,TRBJ2-2,ASSSRQKTGELF
TRBV5-1,TRBJ2-1,ASSSPGGSGYNEQF
TRBV5-5,TRBJ1-5,ASSLEGAGYQPQH
TRBV10-1,TRBJ2-3,ASSASMDTQY
TRBV29-1,TRBJ1-2,SVDRDRAMGYGYT